The 21 T cell receptor beta chains below all came from one sample that was sequenced in a study of cytomegalovirus exposure and HLA in healthy donors. PCR primers comprised 60 Vbeta and 13 Jbeta primers. Produced via immunoSEQ multiplex PCR; TCRdb's table is partial and in-frame only. The profile shows some 63,000 clones, about four fifths of them singletons. The sample was PBMCs. All receptors derive from a woman between 40 and 55 years old in good health and CMV-seronegative.

This CDR3 reads CSVDIPHSYEQYF. Here the CDR3 DNA reads TGCAGCGTCGACATTCCCCACTCCTACGAGCAGTACTTC. V and J are TRBV29-1 and TRBJ2-7; D not certain. Germline V gene lookup returns CDR1 SQVTM and CDR2 ANQGSEA. This CDR3 spans 13 amino acids. V was clipped by 6 bases and J by 0 bases, with 12 bases between them.

This chain connects TRBV5-1 to TRBJ2-1, with TRBD2 matching 7 bases. The CDR3 totals 16 residues. Germline V CDR1 and CDR2: SGHRS, YFSETQ. V was clipped by 3 bases and J by 0 bases; unmatched bases: 6. This CDR3 is CASSSGGGSSYNEQFF. The DNA of the CDR3 is TGCGCCAGCAGCTCGGGCGGGGGTAGCTCCTACAATGAGCAGTTCTTC.

This chain uses TRBV28 with TRBJ1-2; unclear D gene. The germline gives CDR1 MDHEN, CDR2 SYDVKM. This CDR3 is 15 amino acids long. V was trimmed by 5 bases and J by 4 bases, leaving 17 bases between them. CDR3 DNA: TGTGCCAGCAGTACCGGCCGAGGTTCGAGCTATGGCTACACCTTC. Its protein is CASSTGRGSSYGYTF.

This sequence joins TRBV11-2 and TRBJ1-3; unclear D gene. V lost 5 bases and J 0 bases, leaving 11 bases between the germline ends. Per the germline V gene, CDR1 is SGHAT and CDR2 is FQNNGV. The CDR3 covers 15 residues. This chain's CDR3 is CASSVLFSSGNTIYF. The CDR3 DNA sequence: TGTGCCAGCAGCGTACTCTTTAGCTCTGGAAACACCATATATTTT.

This clone occurred a few times. The chain links TRBV18 to TRBJ2-3; D may be TRBD2 (6 bases). Germline V CDR1 and CDR2: KGHSH, LQKENI. There are 16 residues in the CDR3. Deletions cut 0 bases from V and 2 bases from J, with 12 bases between. The CDR3 is CASSPPSSVYTDTQYF. CDR3 nucleotide sequence: TGTGCCAGCTCACCACCGTCTAGCGTTTACACAGATACGCAGTATTTT.

This clone was seen just once. The V and J genes are TRBV5-1 and TRBJ2-3; the match to TRBD2 covers 13 bases. Germline CDR1 and CDR2: SGHRS and YFSETQ. V shed 3 bases and J 0 bases; nucleotides not matched to a gene: 1. The CDR3 contains 16 residues. CDR3: CASSSGLAGSTDTQYF. CDR3 nucleotide sequence: TGCGCCAGCAGCTCGGGACTAGCGGGGAGCACAGATACGCAGTATTTT.

This sequence joins TRBV7-9 and TRBJ2-3; D perhaps matches TRBD2 (5 bases). Germline loops: CDR1 SEHNR, CDR2 FQNEAQ (reference sequence). V was shortened by 4 bases and J by 4 bases, with 18 bases between the two germline ends. This CDR3 contains 16 residues. In DNA, the CDR3 is TGTGCCAGCAGCTCTCACTTCTTGGCGGGCTCAGATACGCAGTATTTT. Its translation: CASSSHFLAGSDTQYF.

Regarding this clone: An end of the junction differs from the germline gene, which may be a read error. This chain connects TRBV18 to TRBJ1-1; 8 bases line up with TRBD1. This CDR3 contains 16 residues. From germline, CDR1 is KGHSH and CDR2 LQKENI. The CDR3 reads CVSSPRGGQGGTEAFF. CDR3 nucleotide sequence: TGTGTCAGCTCACCAAGAGGCGGACAGGGCGGCACTGAAGCTTTCTTT.

The CDR3 DNA reads TGCGCCAGCAGCGGAACTAGCGGGAGAAGCCCTACCACAGATACGCAGTATTTT. This encodes CASSGTSGRSPTTDTQYF. The rearrangement uses TRBV5-1 and TRBJ2-3; 11 bases are a match to TRBD2. J lost 2 bases, V lost 4 bases, and 12 bases had no gene match. CDR1 is SGHRS, CDR2 YFSETQ, per germline. The CDR3 has 18 amino acids.

This chain links TRBV18 with TRBJ2-3, with a possible D match to TRBD2 (6 bases). V was cut by 4 bases and J by 2 bases, with 10 bases left in between. This CDR3 has 14 residues. Germline assignment: CDR1 KGHSH and CDR2 LQKENI. The CDR3 reads CASSRAGLTDTQYF. The CDR3 bases are TGTGCCAGCTCACGAGCGGGTCTCACAGATACGCAGTATTTT.

This chain links TRBV30 with TRBJ2-7; 8 bases match TRBD2. This CDR3 has 14 amino acids. Germline V lookup: CDR1 GTSNPN, CDR2 SVGIG (reference sequence). V shed 3 bases and J 3 bases; nucleotides not matched to a gene: 7. For the CDR3, the DNA is TGTGCCTGGAGGGGGGCTAGCGGGCGCTACGAGCAGTACTTC. Its translation is CAWRGASGRYEQYF.

V usage is TRBV7-2 and J usage is TRBJ2-5, with TRBD2 identical over 11 bases. The CDR3 is 15 amino acids. Losses at the gene ends were 4 bases for V and 7 bases for J; bases not matched to a gene: 8. CDR1 and CDR2 from the germline V gene are SGHTA and FQGNSA. In DNA form, the CDR3 reads TGTGCCAGCAGCTCCCCGACTAGCGGGATGAGGACCCAGTACTTC. This sequence encodes CASSSPTSGMRTQYF.

About this clone itself: The junction departs from germline at one end; a sequencing error may be responsible. The chain joins TRBV7-9 to TRBJ2-5, with a possible D match to TRBD2 (5 bases). CDR3 length: 15 amino acids. Germline V gives CDR1 SEHNR, CDR2 FQNEAQ (reference sequence). CDR3 in amino acids: CSSSLALTNQETQYF. CDR3 coding DNA: TGTTCCAGCAGCTTAGCGTTAACAAACCAAGAGACCCAGTACTTC.

CDR3 residues: CASSFGGTGANQPQHF. For the CDR3, the DNA is TGTGCCAGCAGTTTCGGGGGAACAGGGGCTAATCAGCCCCAGCATTTT. J is TRBJ1-5 and V is TRBV27; 7 nucleotides align to TRBD1. Trimming removed 3 bases from V and 4 bases from J; junction bases left unmatched: 9. Germline assignment: CDR1 MNHEY and CDR2 SMNVEV (reference sequence). This CDR3 has 16 residues.

The V call is TRBV6-4, the J call TRBJ2-1; TRBD2 matches 10 bases. Trimming took 3 bases from V and 7 from J; bases not matched to a gene: 6. CDR1 is MRHNA and CDR2 is SNTAGT in the germline V gene. This CDR3 contains 15 residues. CDR3 protein: CASSEKAGGPNEQFF. CDR3 in DNA: TGTGCCAGCAGTGAAAAAGCGGGAGGGCCTAATGAGCAGTTCTTC.

The genes are TRBV12-5 and TRBJ2-7, with D possibly TRBD1 on 8 matching bases. The V end was cut by 0 bases, the J end by 5 bases, with 23 bases between. Germline assignment: CDR1 LGHNT and CDR2 FRNRAP. The CDR3 loop spans 18 amino acids. This chain's CDR3 is CASGLVRGDRPEQHEQYF. Here the CDR3 DNA reads TGTGCTAGTGGTTTGGTACGGGGGGACAGGCCCGAACAGCACGAGCAGTACTTC.

The J gene is TRBJ1-1, the V gene TRBV28; D is possibly TRBD1 (6 bases). The CDR3 runs 13 residues. From germline, CDR1 is MDHEN and CDR2 SYDVKM. Trimming took off 6 bases at V and 5 bases at J, with 13 bases between the two ends. The CDR3 DNA reads TGTGCCAGCAGCCCAGGGGTCCTGACTGAAGCTTTCTTT. Encoded protein: CASSPGVLTEAFF.

The rearrangement uses TRBV12-5 and TRBJ2-6, with a weak D call TRBD1 (5 bases). The CDR3 covers 13 residues. The germline gives CDR1 LGHNT, CDR2 FRNRAP. V lost 1 base and J lost 17, with 15 bases in between. Here the CDR3 reads CASGLEFNRYLTF. The CDR3 bases are TGTGCTAGTGGTTTGGAATTTAACAGGTACTTGACTTTC.

J is TRBJ1-6 and V is TRBV30; D gene ambiguous. CDR1 and CDR2 (germline): GTSNPN, SVGIG (reference sequence). This CDR3 comprises 13 residues. Trimming removed 1 base at V and 13 bases at J, with 14 bases between. The CDR3 loop is CAWSGTDSSPLHF. CDR3 in DNA: TGTGCCTGGAGTGGAACCGACTCATCGCCCCTCCACTTT.

CDR3 sequence: CASSAATATNYGYTF. The CDR3 DNA follows: TGTGCCAGCAGTGCCGCGACAGCAACTAACTATGGCTACACCTTC. This rearrangement joins TRBV6-1 to TRBJ1-2, with D tentatively TRBD1 (5 bases). CDR3 size: 15 residues. CDR1 is MNHNS, CDR2 SASEGT, per germline. With 4 bases removed from V and 0 bases from J, the gap between germline ends came to 12 bases.

The gene calls are TRBV7-9 and TRBJ2-7; TRBD2 aligns across 9 bases. V dropped 2 bases and J dropped 3; count of bases not matched to a gene: 5. The CDR3 contains 15 residues. Germline CDR1 and CDR2: SEHNR and FQNEAQ (reference sequence). The CDR3 here is CASSLRAGGDYEQYF. The CDR3 DNA is TGTGCCAGCAGCTTAAGGGCGGGAGGGGACTACGAGCAGTACTTC.